The present TCR beta chain was sequenced within a study of blood T cell repertoires in COVID-19. Study-wide context: The United States, Italy and Spain provided the acute and convalescent COVID-19 samples.

In the authors' methods: Nucleated cell number was recorded as an estimate derived from reference gene primer amplification. The method was immunoSEQ multiplex PCR; TCRdb's version includes in-frame clones alone and lacks a portion of them. V, J and clone size are taken as reported in that table, and D and trimming were inferred from the DNA itself. The sample shows over 300,000 clones, 86% of them seen only once. CDR3 length: 13 amino acids. V lost 7 bases and J lost 7, with 17 bases in between. CDR1 is MDHEN, CDR2 SYDVKM, per germline. This chain uses TRBV28 with TRBJ2-7, with D possibly matching TRBD2 (5 bases). This sequence originates from a woman aged 50 to 60 with acute or convalescent COVID-19. Specimen: peripheral blood. DNA of the CDR3: TGTGCCAGCAAGACCACCTGGCGCGGGGAGCAGTACTTC. It codes for CASKTTWRGEQYF.